A selection of T cell receptor beta chains follows, all from one sample in a study of early stage breast cancer tumors. Assay: immunoSEQ multiplex PCR; the TCRdb copy retains only in-frame clones and omits some. The sample records more than 65,000 clones, approximately 84% being singletons. The source material was blood. These receptors came from a person aged 35-55 years with breast cancer. CDR3s include the opening cysteine and the closing phenylalanine or tryptophan. The D gene is left open where the match is weak. Size is stated for part of the rows, as once, few or many counts, or as a class when the clone is expanded.

d_call: NA
v_call: TRBV29-1
clone_size: few
j_call: TRBJ1-1
cdr3_nt: TGCAGCGTCATAACACCAGGCGGGATGAACACTGAAGCTTTCTTT
cdr3_aa: CSVITPGGMNTEAFF

d_call: NA
v_call: TRBV7-9
clone_size: NA
j_call: TRBJ2-7
cdr3_nt: TGTGCCAGCAGCTCTGGATGGAACGAGCAGTACTTC
cdr3_aa: CASSSGWNEQYF

d_call: NA
v_call: TRBV28
clone_size: once
j_call: TRBJ2-2
cdr3_nt: TGTGCCAGCAGTTTAGGTCGCACCGGGGAGCTGTTTTTT
cdr3_aa: CASSLGRTGELFF

d_call: TRBD1
v_call: TRBV9
clone_size: NA
j_call: TRBJ2-1
cdr3_nt: TGTGCCAGCAGCAGGCGACAGGGGGATAACAATGAGCAGTTCTTC
cdr3_aa: CASSRRQGDNNEQFF

d_call: NA
v_call: TRBV19
clone_size: NA
j_call: TRBJ2-7
cdr3_nt: TGTGCCAGTAGTATTATCGGCGGGCGCGCATCCTACGAGCAGTACTTC
cdr3_aa: CASSIIGGRASYEQYF

d_call: TRBD1
v_call: TRBV7-9
clone_size: NA
j_call: TRBJ1-3
cdr3_nt: TGTGCCAGCAGCGCCGACAGGGGACCTGGAAACACCATATATTTT
cdr3_aa: CASSADRGPGNTIYF

d_call: NA
v_call: TRBV28
clone_size: NA
j_call: TRBJ1-4
cdr3_nt: TGTGCCAGCAGGCCGGGGGGTCATAATGAAAAACTGTTTTTT
cdr3_aa: CASRPGGHNEKLFF

d_call: NA
v_call: TRBV13
clone_size: NA
j_call: TRBJ2-5
cdr3_nt: TGTGCCAGCAGCTTAAAAAATCAAGAGACCCAGTACTTC
cdr3_aa: CASSLKNQETQYF

d_call: TRBD1
v_call: TRBV19
clone_size: once
j_call: TRBJ1-2
cdr3_nt: TGTGCCAGTAGTATATCCGGGGACAGTAACTATGGCTACACCTTC
cdr3_aa: CASSISGDSNYGYTF

d_call: TRBD1
v_call: TRBV27
clone_size: NA
j_call: TRBJ2-7
cdr3_nt: TGTGCCAGCAGTTCCCTTCGGGACAGGGCCTACGAGCAGTACTTC
cdr3_aa: CASSSLRDRAYEQYF

d_call: NA
v_call: TRBV19
clone_size: NA
j_call: TRBJ2-5
cdr3_nt: TGTGCCAGTAGTATGAGGGGGGCAGCGAGGGAGACCCAGTACTTC
cdr3_aa: CASSMRGAARETQYF

d_call: TRBD1
v_call: TRBV9
clone_size: few
j_call: TRBJ1-2
cdr3_nt: TGTGCCAGCAGCGTAGGTGAGGCAGGACAGGGGGCCTTGGGTAACTATGGCTACACCTTC
cdr3_aa: CASSVGEAGQGALGNYGYTF

d_call: TRBD2
v_call: TRBV4-2
clone_size: NA
j_call: TRBJ2-5
cdr3_nt: TGTGCCAGCAGTCTAGCGGTAGATCAAGAGACCCAGTACTTC
cdr3_aa: CASSLAVDQETQYF

d_call: NA
v_call: TRBV5-1
clone_size: NA
j_call: TRBJ2-7
cdr3_nt: TGCGCCAGCAGCTTCGGGTCCGGGTCCTACGAGCAGTACTTC
cdr3_aa: CASSFGSGSYEQYF

d_call: TRBD1
v_call: TRBV29-1
clone_size: NA
j_call: TRBJ1-3
cdr3_nt: TGCAGCGTTCGGGGACAGGGAAACACCATATATTTT
cdr3_aa: CSVRGQGNTIYF

d_call: NA
v_call: TRBV30
clone_size: once
j_call: TRBJ2-1
cdr3_nt: TGTGCCTGGACCGTAAGAGGGGCTTCCTACAATGAGCAGTTCTTC
cdr3_aa: CAWTVRGASYNEQFF

d_call: NA
v_call: TRBV28
clone_size: NA
j_call: TRBJ2-2
cdr3_nt: TGTGCCAGCAGTATGAACGGGGAGCTGTTTTTT
cdr3_aa: CASSMNGELFF

d_call: TRBD1
v_call: TRBV7-9
clone_size: few
j_call: TRBJ2-7
cdr3_nt: TGTGCCAGCAGCGCCGGGACAGGACACTACGAGCAGTACTTC
cdr3_aa: CASSAGTGHYEQYF

d_call: TRBD1
v_call: TRBV6-5
clone_size: NA
j_call: TRBJ1-1
cdr3_nt: TGTGCCAGCAGACCCGACAGGGTGAATACTGAAGCTTTCTTT
cdr3_aa: CASRPDRVNTEAFF

d_call: TRBD2
v_call: TRBV7-8
clone_size: few
j_call: TRBJ2-7
cdr3_nt: TGTGCCAGCAGCTTTCTAGCGGGAGTTTACGAGCAGTACTTC
cdr3_aa: CASSFLAGVYEQYF

d_call: NA
v_call: TRBV6-1
clone_size: NA
j_call: TRBJ1-5
cdr3_nt: TGTGCCAGCAGTGGCAATCAGCCCCAGCATTTT
cdr3_aa: CASSGNQPQHF

d_call: NA
v_call: TRBV2
clone_size: few
j_call: TRBJ1-5
cdr3_nt: TGTGCCAGCAGTGGGACAGCCTACAATCAGCCCCAGCATTTT
cdr3_aa: CASSGTAYNQPQHF

d_call: NA
v_call: TRBV30
clone_size: NA
j_call: TRBJ2-1
cdr3_nt: TGTGCCTGCCGATCGCGCCCGGGCTACAATGAGCAGTTCTTC
cdr3_aa: CACRSRPGYNEQFF

d_call: NA
v_call: TRBV29-1
clone_size: NA
j_call: TRBJ1-1
cdr3_nt: TGCAGCGTGCAACAAGGGCCCCTGAACACTGAAGCTTTCTTT
cdr3_aa: CSVQQGPLNTEAFF

d_call: TRBD2
v_call: TRBV6-6
clone_size: NA
j_call: TRBJ2-2
cdr3_nt: TGTGCCAGCAGTTACTATAGCGGGAGGGGGGAGCTGTTTTTT
cdr3_aa: CASSYYSGRGELFF

d_call: TRBD1
v_call: TRBV19
clone_size: few
j_call: TRBJ2-2
cdr3_nt: TGTGCCAGTAGTACCTTACAGGGGAGCACCGGGGAGCTGTTTTTT
cdr3_aa: CASSTLQGSTGELFF

d_call: NA
v_call: TRBV7-9
clone_size: NA
j_call: TRBJ2-2
cdr3_nt: TGTGCCAGCAGCTTATTTGGCAGGGCGAACACCGGGGAGCTGTTTTTT
cdr3_aa: CASSLFGRANTGELFF

d_call: NA
v_call: TRBV28
clone_size: once
j_call: TRBJ2-7
cdr3_nt: TGTGCCAGCAGTTTCCTTTCCTACGAGCAGTACTTC
cdr3_aa: CASSFLSYEQYF

d_call: TRBD2
v_call: TRBV6-5
clone_size: NA
j_call: TRBJ2-7
cdr3_nt: TGTGCCAGCAGTTCGGCTAGCGGGAGCTCCTACGAGCAGTACTTC
cdr3_aa: CASSSASGSSYEQYF